Presented here are 11 T cell receptor beta chains from one specimen sequenced in a study of T-cell memory formation after mild COVID-19. TCRdb itself ran the 5' RACE reads through MiXCR, one entry per CDR3 protein. The top ten hold 8.4% of the sample, which has around 470,000 distinct CDR3 sequences, over 15% seen once. Sequencing was carried out using PBMCs or a T cell subset sorted from them (not recorded which). The receptors were gathered from an adult woman who had mild COVID-19 (a few samples of this study predate the infection). Cell type and time point are not known.

The gene calls are TRBV5-1 and TRBJ2-3; no clear D. The CDR3 is 15 amino acids. Trimming shortened V by 1 base and J by 6 bases, and 15 bases separated the two germline ends. Germline V gene sequence: CDR1 SGHRS, CDR2 YFSETQ. The CDR3 region has the DNA TGCGCCAGCAGCTTGATGAACAGCCGCAGGGATACGCAGTATTTT. Translated: CASSLMNSRRDTQYF.

The chain recombines TRBV4-1 with TRBJ2-5; D is ambiguous. V lost 3 bases and J 2 bases, leaving 13 bases between the germline ends. Germline V CDR1 and CDR2: MGHRA, YSYEKL. The CDR3 consists of 15 residues. In DNA form, the CDR3 reads TGCGCCAGCAGCCATCTGGGATCCGATCAAGAGACCCAGTACTTC. It specifies CASSHLGSDQETQYF.

This clonotype has a handful of counts. The genes are TRBV7-9 and TRBJ2-4; no firm D call. CDR1 is SEHNR and CDR2 is FQNEAQ in the germline V gene (reference sequence). Trimming pared 5 bases from V and 0 bases from J, leaving 5 bases between. The CDR3 is made up of 13 amino acids. CDR3 DNA sequence: TGTGCCAGCAGCCGTATAGCCAAAAACATTCAGTACTTC. Protein product: CASSRIAKNIQYF.

This clonotype has only a few counts. J is TRBJ1-2 and V is TRBV29-1; D is unclear. Trimming cost V 3 bases and J 3 bases, with 8 bases left between them. Germline loops: CDR1 SQVTM, CDR2 ANQGSEA. The CDR3 sequence is 12 residues long. The CDR3 loop is CSVERTYYGYTF. Written as DNA, the CDR3 is TGCAGCGTTGAGAGGACCTACTATGGCTACACCTTC.

J is TRBJ2-4 and V is TRBV20-1; D perhaps matches TRBD1 (5 bases). The germline CDR1 and CDR2 sequences are DFQATT and SNEGSKA (reference sequence). The CDR3 loop spans 15 amino acids. Trimming took off 2 bases at V and 0 bases at J, with 11 bases between the two ends. CDR3 sequence: CSARSGSLAKNIQYF. The CDR3 DNA follows: TGCAGTGCTAGATCAGGGTCGCTAGCCAAAAACATTCAGTACTTC.

The chain's CDR3 is CASSDLLRQGTLTDTQYF. The CDR3 region has the DNA TGTGCCAGCAGCGACCTCTTGAGACAGGGGACGTTAACAGATACGCAGTATTTT. V gene TRBV5-8 combines with J gene TRBJ2-3; 8 bases fit TRBD1. CDR1 SGHTS and CDR2 YDEGEE come from the germline V gene. J was trimmed by 3 bases and V by 4 bases; bases with no gene match: 16. This CDR3 contains 18 residues.

The genes are TRBV9 and TRBJ2-3, with D unclear. The length of the CDR3 is 15 residues. V gave up 3 bases and J gave up 1 base, with 12 bases separating them. Germline V CDR1 and CDR2: SGDLS, YYNGEE. In DNA, the CDR3 is TGTGCCAGCAGCGCCCAACTTGGGGGCACAGATACGCAGTATTTT. This gives the protein CASSAQLGGTDTQYF.

This clonotype was counted only a few times. J is TRBJ2-3 and V is TRBV15, with D unresolved. V lost 0 bases and J 12 bases, leaving 7 bases between the germline ends. Germline lookup yields CDR1 LNHNV and CDR2 YYDKDF (reference sequence). This CDR3 has 11 residues. CDR3 nucleotides: TGTGCCACCAGCAGAGATTCCCGTCAGTATTTT. The encoded protein is CATSRDSRQYF.

The chain employs TRBV4-2 and TRBJ2-3, with TRBD1 as a possible D gene (5 bases). This CDR3 has 17 residues. Germline-derived CDR1 and CDR2 are LGHNA and YNFKEQ. Between the trimmed V and J ends, which lost 1 base and 5 bases, there was a span of 19 bases. CDR3 amino acids: CASSQGRLLQGEDTQYF. CDR3 coding DNA: TGTGCCAGCAGCCAAGGGCGACTTCTCCAGGGCGAAGATACGCAGTATTTT.

The genes are TRBV24-1 and TRBJ2-5; 9 bases match TRBD1. From germline, CDR1 is KGHDR and CDR2 SFDVKD. V lost 6 bases and J lost 5; bases outside the gene matches: 9. The CDR3 is made up of 15 amino acids. The CDR3 spells CATSRQGVAGETQYF. DNA for the CDR3: TGTGCCACCAGTCGACAGGGGGTGGCGGGGGAGACCCAGTACTTC.

The gene calls are TRBV20-1 and TRBJ1-1; maybe TRBD1 (6 bases). Germline lookup yields CDR1 DFQATT and CDR2 SNEGSKA (reference sequence). The CDR3 sequence is 12 residues long. V lost 6 bases and J 4 bases, leaving 12 bases between the germline ends. The CDR3 region is CSAPPQGTEAFF. CDR3 nucleotides: TGCAGTGCCCCTCCACAGGGCACTGAAGCTTTCTTT.